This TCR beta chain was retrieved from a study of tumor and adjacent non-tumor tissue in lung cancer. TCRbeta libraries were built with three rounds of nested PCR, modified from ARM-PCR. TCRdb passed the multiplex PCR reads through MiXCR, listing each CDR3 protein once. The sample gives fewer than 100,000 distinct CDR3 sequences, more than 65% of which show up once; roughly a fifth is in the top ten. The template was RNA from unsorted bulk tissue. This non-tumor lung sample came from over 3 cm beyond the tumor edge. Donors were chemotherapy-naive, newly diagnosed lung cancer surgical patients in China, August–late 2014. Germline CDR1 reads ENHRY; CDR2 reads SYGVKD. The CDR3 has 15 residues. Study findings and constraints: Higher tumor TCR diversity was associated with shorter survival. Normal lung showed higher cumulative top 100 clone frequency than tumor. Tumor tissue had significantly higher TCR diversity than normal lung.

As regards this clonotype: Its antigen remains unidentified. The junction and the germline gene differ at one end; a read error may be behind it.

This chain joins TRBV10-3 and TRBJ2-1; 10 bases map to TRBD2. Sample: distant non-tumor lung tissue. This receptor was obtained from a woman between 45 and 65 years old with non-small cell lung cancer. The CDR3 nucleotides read TGTGCCATCAGTGACGTAATAGCGGGAGGAAATGAGCAGTTATTC. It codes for CAISDVIAGGNEQLF.